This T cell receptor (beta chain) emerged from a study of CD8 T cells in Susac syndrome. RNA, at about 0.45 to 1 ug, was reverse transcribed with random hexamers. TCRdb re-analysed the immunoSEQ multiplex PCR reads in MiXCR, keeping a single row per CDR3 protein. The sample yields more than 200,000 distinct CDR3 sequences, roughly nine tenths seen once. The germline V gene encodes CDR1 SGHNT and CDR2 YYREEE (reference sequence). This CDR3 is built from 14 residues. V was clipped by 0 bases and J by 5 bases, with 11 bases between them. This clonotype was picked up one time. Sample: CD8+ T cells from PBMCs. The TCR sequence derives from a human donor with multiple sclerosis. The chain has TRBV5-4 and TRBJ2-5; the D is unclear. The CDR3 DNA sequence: TGTGCCAGCAGCTTGGCCTTGGAGCTTGAGACCCAGTACTTC. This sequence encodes CASSLALELETQYF.